This T cell receptor beta chain came from a study of immune characterization of retroperitoneal liposarcoma. MiXCR, run by TCRdb on the PCR reads, gives a single entry per CDR3 protein. Found here are several thousand distinct CDR3 sequences, roughly 30% of them singletons; the top ten hold over 12%. CDR3 size: 17 residues. The V gene's germline CDR1 is WNHNN and CDR2 SYGVQD (reference sequence). A remark on this clonotype: It may be a read error: a sequence one base away is much more abundant.

The V call is TRBV10-1, the J call TRBJ2-1, with TRBD2 matching over 15 bases. The end of the DNA aligns better with TRBJ2-7, so the J call may be wrong. This TCR was recovered from a male donor with retroperitoneal liposarcoma. The specimen was blood. The CDR3 loop reads CASSDPGLAGGYNEQYF. In nucleotides, the CDR3 is TGCGCCAGCAGTGACCCGGGACTAGCGGGAGGTTACAATGAGCAGTACTTC.